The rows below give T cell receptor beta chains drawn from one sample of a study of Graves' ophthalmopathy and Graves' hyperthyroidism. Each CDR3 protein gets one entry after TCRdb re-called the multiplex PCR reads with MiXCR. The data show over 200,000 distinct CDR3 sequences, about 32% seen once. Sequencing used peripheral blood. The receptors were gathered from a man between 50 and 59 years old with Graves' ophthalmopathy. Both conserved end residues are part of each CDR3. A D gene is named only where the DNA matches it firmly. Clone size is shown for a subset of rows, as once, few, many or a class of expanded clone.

cdr3_nt: TGTGCCAGCAGAACCAGGGGGAAGGGTCCGAACACTGAAGCTTTCTTT
cdr3_aa: CASRTRGKGPNTEAFF
clone_size: -
v_call: TRBV6-2/TRBV6-3
j_call: TRBJ1-1
d_call: TRBD1

cdr3_nt: TGTGCCAGCAGTTTACAGTTGAACGCTGAAGCTTTCTTT
cdr3_aa: CASSLQLNAEAFF
clone_size: -
v_call: TRBV12-3/TRBV12-4
j_call: TRBJ1-1
d_call: -

cdr3_nt: TGTGCCAGCAGTACAACTCCGGGACAGGGGTTCCACTATGGCTACACCTTC
cdr3_aa: CASSTTPGQGFHYGYTF
clone_size: many
v_call: TRBV27
j_call: TRBJ1-2
d_call: TRBD1

cdr3_nt: TGTGCCAGCAGCCCTACCGACAGGGGGGGGGGGAACACTGAAGCTTTCTTT
cdr3_aa: CASSPTDRGGGNTEAFF
clone_size: -
v_call: TRBV28
j_call: TRBJ1-1
d_call: TRBD1

cdr3_nt: TGTGCCAGCAGCTTATCGGGACAGGGGCTCCACGAGCAGTACTTC
cdr3_aa: CASSLSGQGLHEQYF
clone_size: many
v_call: TRBV13
j_call: TRBJ2-7
d_call: TRBD1

cdr3_nt: TGCAGTGCTAGAGGGCAGGACTATGGCTACACCTTC
cdr3_aa: CSARGQDYGYTF
clone_size: many
v_call: TRBV20-1
j_call: TRBJ1-2
d_call: -

cdr3_nt: TGTGCCAGCAGCTACCCAGGACAGTACAACACTGAAGCTTTCTTT
cdr3_aa: CASSYPGQYNTEAFF
clone_size: many
v_call: TRBV7-9
j_call: TRBJ1-1
d_call: -

cdr3_nt: TGCGCCAGCAGCTTGGGTCTAGGCAGCTTTCAAGAGACCCAGTACTTC
cdr3_aa: CASSLGLGSFQETQYF
clone_size: many
v_call: TRBV5-1
j_call: TRBJ2-5
d_call: -

cdr3_nt: TGCAGCGTTGGGGACAGGGTCGGAGCCGACGAGCAGTACTTC
cdr3_aa: CSVGDRVGADEQYF
clone_size: many
v_call: TRBV29-1
j_call: TRBJ2-7
d_call: TRBD1

cdr3_nt: TGTGCCAGCAGCCAAGGTTGGGCAGGGATAAGCGAAAACATTCAGTACTTC
cdr3_aa: CASSQGWAGISENIQYF
clone_size: many
v_call: TRBV3-1
j_call: TRBJ2-4
d_call: -

cdr3_nt: TGTGCCAGCAGCTTAGGACCCAGGGGGTCAGAGACCCAGTACTTC
cdr3_aa: CASSLGPRGSETQYF
clone_size: -
v_call: TRBV7-3
j_call: TRBJ2-5
d_call: TRBD1

cdr3_nt: TGTGCCAGCAGTCCATTTCTTCGGGGAAACACCATATATTTT
cdr3_aa: CASSPFLRGNTIYF
clone_size: many
v_call: TRBV6-2/TRBV6-3
j_call: TRBJ1-3
d_call: -

cdr3_nt: TGTGCCAGCAGCCCATCCCGGGGGATAGGGCTAGAGACCCAGTACTTC
cdr3_aa: CASSPSRGIGLETQYF
clone_size: -
v_call: TRBV13
j_call: TRBJ2-5
d_call: -

cdr3_nt: TGTGCCAGCAGAAGAGGGGGGAGACAAGAGACCCAGTACTTC
cdr3_aa: CASRRGGRQETQYF
clone_size: -
v_call: TRBV6-1
j_call: TRBJ2-5
d_call: -

cdr3_nt: TGTGCCAGTAGTCCGTCAGCGGGAGGTCCTCTCACCGGGGAGCTGTTTTTT
cdr3_aa: CASSPSAGGPLTGELFF
clone_size: many
v_call: TRBV19
j_call: TRBJ2-2
d_call: TRBD2

cdr3_nt: TGTGCCAGCCAACAGGGCCAAGAGACCCAGTACTTC
cdr3_aa: CASQQGQETQYF
clone_size: many
v_call: TRBV11-2
j_call: TRBJ2-5
d_call: -

cdr3_nt: TGCAGTGCTCTTCCCCCGGGCAGTGCCTACGAGCAGTACTTC
cdr3_aa: CSALPPGSAYEQYF
clone_size: many
v_call: TRBV20-1
j_call: TRBJ2-7
d_call: -

cdr3_nt: TGCGCCAGCAGCACCGGACAATCTGGGGCCAACGTCCTGACTTTC
cdr3_aa: CASSTGQSGANVLTF
clone_size: many
v_call: TRBV5-1
j_call: TRBJ2-6
d_call: -

cdr3_nt: TGCAGTGCTGCCACTAGCTCGGGACCCTACGAGCAGTACTTC
cdr3_aa: CSAATSSGPYEQYF
clone_size: many
v_call: TRBV20-1
j_call: TRBJ2-7
d_call: -

cdr3_nt: TGTGCCAGCAGCCAAACAGGGGGCCGTCAGCCCCAGCATTTT
cdr3_aa: CASSQTGGRQPQHF
clone_size: -
v_call: TRBV12-3/TRBV12-4
j_call: TRBJ1-5
d_call: TRBD1

cdr3_nt: TGTGCCAGCAGTCTACTAGCGACTACCTACGAGCAGTACTTC
cdr3_aa: CASSLLATTYEQYF
clone_size: many
v_call: TRBV27
j_call: TRBJ2-7
d_call: TRBD2

cdr3_nt: TGCGCCAGCACCCCCCGGGACCCAAGGTACCAAGAGACCCAGTACTTC
cdr3_aa: CASTPRDPRYQETQYF
clone_size: many
v_call: TRBV4-3
j_call: TRBJ2-5
d_call: -